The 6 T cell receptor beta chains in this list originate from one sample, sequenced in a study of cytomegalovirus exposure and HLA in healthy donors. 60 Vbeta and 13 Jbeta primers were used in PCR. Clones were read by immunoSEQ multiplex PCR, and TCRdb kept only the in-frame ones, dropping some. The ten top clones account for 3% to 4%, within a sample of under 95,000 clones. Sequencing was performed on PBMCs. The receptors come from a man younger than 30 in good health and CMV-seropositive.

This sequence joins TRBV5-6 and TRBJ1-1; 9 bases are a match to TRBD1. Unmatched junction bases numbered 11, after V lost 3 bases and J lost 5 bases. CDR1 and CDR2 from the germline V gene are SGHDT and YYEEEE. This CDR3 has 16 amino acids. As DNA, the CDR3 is TGTGCCAGCAGCTCACTCTCCCGGGACAGGGTAACTGAAGCTTTCTTT. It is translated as CASSSLSRDRVTEAFF.

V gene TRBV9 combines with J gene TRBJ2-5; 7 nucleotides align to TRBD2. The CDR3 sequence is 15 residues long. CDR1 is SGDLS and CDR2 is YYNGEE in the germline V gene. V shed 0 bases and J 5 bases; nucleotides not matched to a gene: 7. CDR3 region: CASSVGPGGGETQYF. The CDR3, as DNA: TGTGCCAGCAGCGTAGGACCGGGGGGAGGGGAGACCCAGTACTTC.

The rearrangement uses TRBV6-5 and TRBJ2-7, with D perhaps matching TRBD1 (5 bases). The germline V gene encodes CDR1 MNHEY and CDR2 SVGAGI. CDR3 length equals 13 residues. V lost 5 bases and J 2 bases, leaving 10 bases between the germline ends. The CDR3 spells CASSRGLPYEQYF. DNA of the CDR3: TGTGCCAGCAGTAGGGGTCTCCCCTACGAGCAGTACTTC.

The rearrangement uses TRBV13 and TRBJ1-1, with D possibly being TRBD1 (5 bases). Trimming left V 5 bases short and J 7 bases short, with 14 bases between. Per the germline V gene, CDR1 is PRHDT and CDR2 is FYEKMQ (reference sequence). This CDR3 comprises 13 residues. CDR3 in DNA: TGTGCCAGCAGCCAAGGCAGGGATTTTGAAGCTTTCTTT. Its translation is CASSQGRDFEAFF. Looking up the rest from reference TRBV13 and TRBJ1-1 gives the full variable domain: AAGVIQSPRHLIKEKRETATLKCYPIPRHDTVYWYQQGPGQDPQFLISFYEKMQSDKGSIPDRFSAQQFSDYHSELNMSSLELGDSALYFCASSQGRDFEAFFGQGTRLTVV.

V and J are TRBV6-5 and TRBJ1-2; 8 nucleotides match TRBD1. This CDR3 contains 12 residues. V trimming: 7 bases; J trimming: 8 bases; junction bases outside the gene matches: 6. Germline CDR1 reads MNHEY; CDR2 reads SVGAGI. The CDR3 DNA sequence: TGTGCCAGCATGGACAGGGCTGAAGGCTACACCTTC. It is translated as CASMDRAEGYTF.

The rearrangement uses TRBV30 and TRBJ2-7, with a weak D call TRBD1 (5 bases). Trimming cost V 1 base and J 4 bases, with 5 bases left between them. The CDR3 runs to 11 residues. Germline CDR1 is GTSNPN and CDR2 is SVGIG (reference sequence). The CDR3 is CAWSGQYEQYF. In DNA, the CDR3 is TGTGCCTGGAGTGGACAGTACGAGCAGTACTTC.